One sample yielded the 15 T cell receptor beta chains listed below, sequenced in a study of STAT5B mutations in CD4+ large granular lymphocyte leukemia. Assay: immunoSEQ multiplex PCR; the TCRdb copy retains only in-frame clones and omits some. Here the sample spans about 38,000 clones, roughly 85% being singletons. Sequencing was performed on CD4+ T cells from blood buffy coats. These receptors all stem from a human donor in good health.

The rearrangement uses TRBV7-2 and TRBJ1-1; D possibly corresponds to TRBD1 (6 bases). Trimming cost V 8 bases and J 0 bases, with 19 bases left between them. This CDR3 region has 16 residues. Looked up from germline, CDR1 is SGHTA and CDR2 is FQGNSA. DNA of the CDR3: TGTGCCAGCGGTACCACCGGGGGGCTGGTGAACACTGAAGCTTTCTTT. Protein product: CASGTTGGLVNTEAFF. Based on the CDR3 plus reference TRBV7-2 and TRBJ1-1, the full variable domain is GAGVSQSPSNKVTEKGKDVELRCDPISGHTALYWYRQSLGQGLEFLIYFQGNSAPDKSGLPSDRFSAERTGGSVSTLTIQRTQQEDSAVYLCASGTTGGLVNTEAFFGQGTRLTVV.

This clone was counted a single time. This CDR3 is CASSLQGAGNTEAFF. The DNA of the CDR3 is TGTGCCAGCAGCCTACAGGGGGCCGGGAACACTGAAGCTTTCTTT. The chain carries TRBV6-5 and TRBJ1-1, with 9 bases fitting TRBD1. CDR3 length: 15 residues. Germline V CDR1 and CDR2: MNHEY, SVGAGI. Trimming took 6 bases from V and 1 from J; bases not matched to a gene: 6.

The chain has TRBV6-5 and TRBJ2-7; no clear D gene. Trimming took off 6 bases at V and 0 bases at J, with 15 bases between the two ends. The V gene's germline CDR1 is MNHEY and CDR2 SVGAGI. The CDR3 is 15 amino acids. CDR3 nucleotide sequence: TGTGCCAGCAGGGCCCACGACCCTACCTCCTACGAGCAGTACTTC. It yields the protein CASRAHDPTSYEQYF.

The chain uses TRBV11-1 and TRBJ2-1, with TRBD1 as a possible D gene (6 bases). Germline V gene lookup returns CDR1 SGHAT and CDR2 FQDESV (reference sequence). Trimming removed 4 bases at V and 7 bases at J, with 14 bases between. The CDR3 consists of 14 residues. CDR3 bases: TGTGCCAGCAGCTCGTCTACTCAGGGGAATGAGCAGTTCTTC. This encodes CASSSSTQGNEQFF.

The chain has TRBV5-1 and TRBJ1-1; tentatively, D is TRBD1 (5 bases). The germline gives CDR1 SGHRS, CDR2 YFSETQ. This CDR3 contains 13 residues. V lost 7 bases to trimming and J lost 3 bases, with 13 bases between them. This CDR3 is CASFFRVDTEAFF. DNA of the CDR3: TGCGCCAGCTTCTTCAGGGTGGACACTGAAGCTTTCTTT.

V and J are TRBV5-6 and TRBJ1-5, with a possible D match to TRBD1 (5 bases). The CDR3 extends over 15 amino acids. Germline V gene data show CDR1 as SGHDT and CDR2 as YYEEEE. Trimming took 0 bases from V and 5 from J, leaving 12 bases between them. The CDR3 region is CASSLDGGDHQPQHF. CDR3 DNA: TGTGCCAGCAGCTTGGATGGGGGAGACCATCAGCCCCAGCATTTT.

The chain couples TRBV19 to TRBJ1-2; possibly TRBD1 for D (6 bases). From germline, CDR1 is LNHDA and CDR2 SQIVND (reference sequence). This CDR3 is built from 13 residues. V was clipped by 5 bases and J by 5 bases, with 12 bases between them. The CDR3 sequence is CASSEGVGYGYTF. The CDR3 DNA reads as TGTGCCAGTAGTGAGGGGGTTGGGTATGGCTACACCTTC.

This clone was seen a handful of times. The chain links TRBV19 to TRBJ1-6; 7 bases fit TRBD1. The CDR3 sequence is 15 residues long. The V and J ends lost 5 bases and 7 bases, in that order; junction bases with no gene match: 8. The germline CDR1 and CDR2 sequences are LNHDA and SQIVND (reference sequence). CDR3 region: CASSFSTGTNSPLHF. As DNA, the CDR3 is TGTGCCAGTAGTTTCTCGACAGGGACCAATTCACCCCTCCACTTT.

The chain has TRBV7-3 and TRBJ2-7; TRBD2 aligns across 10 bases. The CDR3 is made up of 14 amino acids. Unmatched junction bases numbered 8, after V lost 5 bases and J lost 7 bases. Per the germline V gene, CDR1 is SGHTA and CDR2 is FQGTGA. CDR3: CASSPGSGGAEQYF. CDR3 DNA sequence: TGTGCCAGCAGCCCCGGCAGCGGGGGGGCGGAGCAGTACTTC. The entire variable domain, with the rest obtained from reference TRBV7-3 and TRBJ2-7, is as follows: GAGVSQTPSNKVTEKGKYVELRCDPISGHTALYWYRQSLGQGPEFLIYFQGTGAADDSGLPNDRFFAVRPEGSVSTLKIQRTERGDSAVYLCASSPGSGGAEQYFGPGTRLTVT.

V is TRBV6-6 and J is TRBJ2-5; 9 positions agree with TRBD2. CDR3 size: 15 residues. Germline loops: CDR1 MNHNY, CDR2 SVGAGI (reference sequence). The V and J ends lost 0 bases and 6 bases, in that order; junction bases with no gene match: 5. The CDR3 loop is CASSYSSGSPKTQYF. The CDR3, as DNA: TGTGCCAGCAGTTACTCTAGCGGGAGCCCGAAGACCCAGTACTTC.

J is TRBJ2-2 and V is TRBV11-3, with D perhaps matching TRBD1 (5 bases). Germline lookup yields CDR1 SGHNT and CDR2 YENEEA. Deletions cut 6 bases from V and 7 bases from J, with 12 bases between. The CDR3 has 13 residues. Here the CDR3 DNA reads TGTGCCAGCAGATACCAGGGAAGCGGGGAGCTGTTTTTT. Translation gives CASRYQGSGELFF.

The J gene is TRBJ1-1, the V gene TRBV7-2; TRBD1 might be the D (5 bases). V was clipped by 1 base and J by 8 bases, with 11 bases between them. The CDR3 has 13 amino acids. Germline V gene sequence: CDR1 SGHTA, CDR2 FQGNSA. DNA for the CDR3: TGTGCCAGCAGCTTAGAGAGGGGATCGGAAGCTTTCTTT. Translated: CASSLERGSEAFF.

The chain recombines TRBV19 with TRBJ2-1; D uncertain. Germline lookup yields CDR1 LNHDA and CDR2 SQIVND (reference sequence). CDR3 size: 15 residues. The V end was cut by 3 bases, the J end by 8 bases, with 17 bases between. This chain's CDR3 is CASSMFGQAGYEQFF. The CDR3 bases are TGTGCCAGTAGTATGTTTGGCCAGGCAGGCTATGAGCAGTTCTTC.

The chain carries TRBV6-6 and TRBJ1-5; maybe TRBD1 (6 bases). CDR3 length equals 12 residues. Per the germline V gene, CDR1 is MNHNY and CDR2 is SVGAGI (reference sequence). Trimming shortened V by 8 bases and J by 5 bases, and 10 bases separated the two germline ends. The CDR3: CASSYRDQPQHF. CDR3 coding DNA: TGTGCCAGCTCTTACAGGGATCAGCCCCAGCATTTT.

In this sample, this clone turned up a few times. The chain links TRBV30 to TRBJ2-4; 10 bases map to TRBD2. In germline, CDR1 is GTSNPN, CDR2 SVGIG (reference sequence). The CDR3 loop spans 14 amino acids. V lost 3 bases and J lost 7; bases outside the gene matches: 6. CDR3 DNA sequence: TGTGCCTGGAGCCCGAATAGCGGGGGGAACATTCAGTACTTC. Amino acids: CAWSPNSGGNIQYF.